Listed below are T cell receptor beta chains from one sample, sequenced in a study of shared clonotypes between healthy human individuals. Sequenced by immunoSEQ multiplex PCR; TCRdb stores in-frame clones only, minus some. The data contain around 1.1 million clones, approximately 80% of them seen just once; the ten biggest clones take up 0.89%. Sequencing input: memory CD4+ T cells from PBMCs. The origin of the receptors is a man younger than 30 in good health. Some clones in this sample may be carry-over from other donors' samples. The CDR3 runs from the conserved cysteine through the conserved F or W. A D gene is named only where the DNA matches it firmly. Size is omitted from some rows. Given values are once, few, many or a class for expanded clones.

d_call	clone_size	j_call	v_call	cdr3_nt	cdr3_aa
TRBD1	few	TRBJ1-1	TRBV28	TGTGCCAGCAGTTTATTTGGACAGGAGGCTTTCTTT	CASSLFGQEAFF
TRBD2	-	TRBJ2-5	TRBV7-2	TGTGCCAGCAGCCGACTAGCGGGAGGGTCAGGGGAGACCCAGTACTTC	CASSRLAGGSGETQYF
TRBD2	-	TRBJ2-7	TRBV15	TGTGCCACCAGCAGAAAGCGTGGGACTAGCGGGAGAGACGAGCAGTACTTC	CATSRKRGTSGRDEQYF
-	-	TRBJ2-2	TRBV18	TGTGCCAGCTGTCCAACCTTGGCCGGGGAGCTGTTTTTT	CASCPTLAGELFF
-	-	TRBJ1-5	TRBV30	TGTGCCTGGAGTGTACGAGGACAAGGCAATCAGCCCCAGCATTTT	CAWSVRGQGNQPQHF
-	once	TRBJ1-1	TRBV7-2	TGTGCCAGCAGCCCGAGGGTATCCGTGAACACTGAAGCTTTCTTT	CASSPRVSVNTEAFF
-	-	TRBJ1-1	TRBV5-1	TGCGCCAGCAGCTTACTGACAGAAACCAACACTGAAGCTTTCTTT	CASSLLTETNTEAFF
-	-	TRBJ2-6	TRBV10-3	TGTGCCATCACCGGCAACTCTGGGGCCAACGTCCTGACTTTC	CAITGNSGANVLTF
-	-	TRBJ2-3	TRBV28	TGTGCCAGCAAGGCAGGGTTGAGCACAGATACGCAGTATTTT	CASKAGLSTDTQYF
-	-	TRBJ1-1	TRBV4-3	TGCGCCAGCAGCCAAGATAACACTGAAGCTTTCTTT	CASSQDNTEAFF
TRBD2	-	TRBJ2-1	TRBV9	TGTGCCAATCGACTAGCGGGAGGGAGCTCCTACAATGAGCAGTTCTTC	CANRLAGGSSYNEQFF
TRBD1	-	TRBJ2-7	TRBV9	TGTGCCAGCAGCGCCGACAGGGGAGGCGAGCAGTACTTC	CASSADRGGEQYF
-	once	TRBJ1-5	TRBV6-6	TGTGCCAGCAGTTACTCATTGATTAGCAATCAGCCCCAGCATTTT	CASSYSLISNQPQHF
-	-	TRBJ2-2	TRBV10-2	TGCGCCAGCGTCCTACCGTCTAACACCGGGGAGCTGTTTTTT	CASVLPSNTGELFF
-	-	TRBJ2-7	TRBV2	TGTGCCAGCAGTGACAGGGGAGAAAGCGAGCAGTACTTC	CASSDRGESEQYF
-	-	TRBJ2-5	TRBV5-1	TGCGCCAGCAGCTTGGTGGTAGGGGAGACCCAGTACTTC	CASSLVVGETQYF
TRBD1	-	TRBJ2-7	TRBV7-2	TGTGCCAGCAGCTCGCGGGACAGGGGCTACGAGCAGTACTTC	CASSSRDRGYEQYF
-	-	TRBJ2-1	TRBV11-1	TGTGCCAGCAGCCCAGGGGCTTACAATGAGCAGTTCTTC	CASSPGAYNEQFF
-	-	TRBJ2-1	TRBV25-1	TGTGCCAGCAGTGAATTGGACGGGAGTCGGTACAATGAGCAGTTCTTC	CASSELDGSRYNEQFF
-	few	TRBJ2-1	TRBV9	TGTGCCAGCAGCGTAGCTCTCAGTGAGCAGTTCTTC	CASSVALSEQFF